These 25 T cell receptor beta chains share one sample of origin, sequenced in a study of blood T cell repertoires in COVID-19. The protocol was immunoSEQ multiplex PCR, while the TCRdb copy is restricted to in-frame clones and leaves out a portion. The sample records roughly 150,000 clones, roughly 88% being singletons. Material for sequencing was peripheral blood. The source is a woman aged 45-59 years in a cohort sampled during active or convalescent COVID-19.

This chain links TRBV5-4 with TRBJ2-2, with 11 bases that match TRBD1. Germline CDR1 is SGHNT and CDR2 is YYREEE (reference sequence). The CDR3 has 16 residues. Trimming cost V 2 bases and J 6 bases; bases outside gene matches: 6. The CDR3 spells CASSLMGQGVSGELFF. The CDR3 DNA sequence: TGTGCCAGCAGCTTAATGGGACAGGGGGTGTCCGGGGAGCTGTTTTTT. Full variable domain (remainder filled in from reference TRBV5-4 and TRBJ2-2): ETGVTQSPTHLIKTRGQQVTLRCSSQSGHNTVSWYQQALGQGPQFIFQYYREEENGRGNFPPRFSGLQFPNYSSELNVNALELDDSALYLCASSLMGQGVSGELFFGEGSRLTVL.

The CDR3 bases are TGTGCCTGGATGCGGGGTTTCTCTGAAGCTTTCTTT. Encoded protein: CAWMRGFSEAFF. This rearrangement joins TRBV30 to TRBJ1-1; D is undetermined. CDR3 length: 12 residues. The ends were cut back, 4 bases at V and 6 bases at J, with 12 bases in the middle. Germline V lookup: CDR1 GTSNPN, CDR2 SVGIG (reference sequence).

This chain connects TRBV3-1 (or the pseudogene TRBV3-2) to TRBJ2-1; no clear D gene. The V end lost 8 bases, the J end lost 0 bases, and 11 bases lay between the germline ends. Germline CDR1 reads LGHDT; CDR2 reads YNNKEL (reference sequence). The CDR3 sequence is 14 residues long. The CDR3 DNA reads TGTGCCAGCTTGTGGCGGAGCTCCTACAATGAGCAGTTCTTC. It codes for CASLWRSSYNEQFF.

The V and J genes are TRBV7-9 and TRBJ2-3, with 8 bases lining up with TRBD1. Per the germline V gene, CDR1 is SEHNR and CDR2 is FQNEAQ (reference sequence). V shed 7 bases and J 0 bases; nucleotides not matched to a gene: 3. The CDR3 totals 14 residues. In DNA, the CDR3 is TGTGCCAGCATCCAGGGGGCCAGCACAGATACGCAGTATTTT. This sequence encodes CASIQGASTDTQYF.

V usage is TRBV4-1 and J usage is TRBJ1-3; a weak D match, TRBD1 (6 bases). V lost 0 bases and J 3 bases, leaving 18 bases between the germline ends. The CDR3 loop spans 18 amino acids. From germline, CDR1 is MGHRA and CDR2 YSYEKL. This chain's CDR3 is CASSQDPVGGRGGNTIYF. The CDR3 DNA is TGCGCCAGCAGCCAAGATCCTGTAGGGGGTAGAGGTGGAAACACCATATATTTT.

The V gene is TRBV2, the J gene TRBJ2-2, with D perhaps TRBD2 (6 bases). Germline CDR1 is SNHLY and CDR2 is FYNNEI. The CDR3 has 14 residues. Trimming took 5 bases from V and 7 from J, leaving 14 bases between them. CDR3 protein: CASSMSGWGGELFF. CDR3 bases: TGTGCCAGCAGTATGAGCGGGTGGGGCGGGGAGCTGTTTTTT.

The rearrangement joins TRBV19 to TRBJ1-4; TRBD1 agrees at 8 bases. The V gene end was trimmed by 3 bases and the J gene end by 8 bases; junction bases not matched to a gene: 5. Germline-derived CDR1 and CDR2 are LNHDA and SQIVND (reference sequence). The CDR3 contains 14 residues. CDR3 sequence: CASSIRGPVEKLFF. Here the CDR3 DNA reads TGTGCCAGTAGTATCAGGGGGCCCGTCGAAAAACTGTTTTTT.

CDR3 sequence reads: CASSPAAEPYNEQFF. In nucleotides, the CDR3 is TGTGCCAGCAGCCCCGCGGCTGAGCCCTACAATGAGCAGTTCTTC. The chain uses TRBV6-2 or TRBV6-3 and TRBJ2-1, with no clear D. Germline V gene sequence: CDR1 MNHEY, CDR2 SVGEGT. This CDR3 contains 15 residues. Trimming took off 6 bases at V and 2 bases at J, with 14 bases between the two ends.

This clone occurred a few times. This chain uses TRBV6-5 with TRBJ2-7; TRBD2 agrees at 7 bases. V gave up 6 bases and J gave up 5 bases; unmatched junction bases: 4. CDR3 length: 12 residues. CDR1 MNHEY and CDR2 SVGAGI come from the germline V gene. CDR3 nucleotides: TGTGCCAGCAGACCAAGCGGGGACGAGCAGTACTTC. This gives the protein CASRPSGDEQYF.

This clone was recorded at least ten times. The CDR3 nucleotides read TGTGCCAGCAGAGGACAGGGGTGGGAGCAGTACTTC. Its translation: CASRGQGWEQYF. The chain has TRBV6-5 and TRBJ2-7; 9 bases fit TRBD1. The germline CDR1 and CDR2 sequences are MNHEY and SVGAGI. Losses at the gene ends were 6 bases for V and 7 bases for J; bases not matched to a gene: 4. The CDR3 spans 12 residues.

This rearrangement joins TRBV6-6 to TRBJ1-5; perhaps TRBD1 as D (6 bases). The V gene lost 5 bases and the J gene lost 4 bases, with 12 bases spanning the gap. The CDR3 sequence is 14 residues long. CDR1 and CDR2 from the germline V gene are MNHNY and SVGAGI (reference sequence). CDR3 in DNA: TGTGCCAGCAGTGGACAGATTATGAATCAGCCCCAGCATTTT. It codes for CASSGQIMNQPQHF.

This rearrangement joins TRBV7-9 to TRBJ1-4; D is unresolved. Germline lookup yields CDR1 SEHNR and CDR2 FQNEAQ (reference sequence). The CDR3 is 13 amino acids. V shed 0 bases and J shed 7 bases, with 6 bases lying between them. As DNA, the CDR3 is TGTGCCAGCAGCTTAGCATCCCTTGAAAAACTGTTTTTT. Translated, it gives CASSLASLEKLFF.

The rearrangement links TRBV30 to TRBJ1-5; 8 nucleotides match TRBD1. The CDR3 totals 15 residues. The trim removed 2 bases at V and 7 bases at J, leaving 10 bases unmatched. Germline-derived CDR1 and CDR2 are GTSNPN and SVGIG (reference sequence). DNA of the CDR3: TGTGCCTGGAGTACCGACAGGGGAGGGGAACAGCCCCAGCATTTT. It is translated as CAWSTDRGGEQPQHF.

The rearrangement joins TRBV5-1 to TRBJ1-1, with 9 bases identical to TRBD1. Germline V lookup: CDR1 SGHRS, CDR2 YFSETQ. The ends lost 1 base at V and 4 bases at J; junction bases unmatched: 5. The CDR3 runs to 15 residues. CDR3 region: CASSLSGQGFTEAFF. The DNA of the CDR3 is TGCGCCAGCAGCTTGTCCGGACAGGGGTTCACTGAAGCTTTCTTT. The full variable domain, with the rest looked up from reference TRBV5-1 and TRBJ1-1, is KAGVTQTPRYLIKTRGQQVTLSCSPISGHRSVSWYQQTPGQGLQFLFEYFSETQRNKGNFPGRFSGRQFSNSRSEMNVSTLELGDSALYLCASSLSGQGFTEAFFGQGTRLTVV.

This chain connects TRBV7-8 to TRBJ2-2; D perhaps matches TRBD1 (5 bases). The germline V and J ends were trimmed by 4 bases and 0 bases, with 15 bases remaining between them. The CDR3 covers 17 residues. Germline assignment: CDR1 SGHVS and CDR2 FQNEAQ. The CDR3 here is CASSSDSRAANTGELFF. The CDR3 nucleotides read TGTGCCAGCAGCTCAGATTCCAGGGCCGCGAACACCGGGGAGCTGTTTTTT.

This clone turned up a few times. CDR3 sequence reads: CASSLLGQGATDTQYF. In DNA, the CDR3 is TGTGCCAGCAGCTTGCTCGGACAGGGGGCAACAGATACGCAGTATTTT. The J gene is TRBJ2-3, the V gene TRBV7-3, with 11 bases that match TRBD1. The CDR3 runs 16 residues. CDR1 is SGHTA and CDR2 is FQGTGA in the germline V gene. V lost 3 bases, J lost 3 bases, and 5 bases stayed unmatched.

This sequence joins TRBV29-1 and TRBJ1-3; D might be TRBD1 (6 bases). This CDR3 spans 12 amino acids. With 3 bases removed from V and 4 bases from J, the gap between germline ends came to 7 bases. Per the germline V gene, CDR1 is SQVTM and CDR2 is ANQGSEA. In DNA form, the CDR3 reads TGCAGCGTTGATGGGGGCGGAAACACCATATATTTT. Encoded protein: CSVDGGGNTIYF.

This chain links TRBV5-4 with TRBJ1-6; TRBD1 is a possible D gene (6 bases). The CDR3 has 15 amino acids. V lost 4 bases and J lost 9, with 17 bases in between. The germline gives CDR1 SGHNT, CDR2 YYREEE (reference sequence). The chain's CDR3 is CASSMSRDNRSPLHF. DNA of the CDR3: TGTGCCAGCAGCATGAGCCGGGACAACCGTTCACCCCTCCACTTT.

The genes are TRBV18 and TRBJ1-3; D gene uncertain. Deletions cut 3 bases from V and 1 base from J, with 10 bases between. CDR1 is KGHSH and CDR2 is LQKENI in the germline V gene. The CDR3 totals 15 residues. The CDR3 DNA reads TGTGCCAGCTCACCCCCTGCAGATTCTGGAAACACCATATATTTT. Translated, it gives CASSPPADSGNTIYF.

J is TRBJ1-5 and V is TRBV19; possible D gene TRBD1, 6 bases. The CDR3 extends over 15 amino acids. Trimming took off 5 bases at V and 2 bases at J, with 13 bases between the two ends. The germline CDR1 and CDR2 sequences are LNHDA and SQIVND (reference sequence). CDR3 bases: TGTGCCAGTAGTTACAGGGTTAGTGGCAATCAGCCCCAGCATTTT. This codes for CASSYRVSGNQPQHF. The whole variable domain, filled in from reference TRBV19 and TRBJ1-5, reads DGGITQSPKYLFRKEGQNVTLSCEQNLNHDAMYWYRQDPGQGLRLIYYSQIVNDFQKGDIAEGYSVSREKKESFPLTVTSAQKNPTAFYLCASSYRVSGNQPQHFGDGTRLSIL.

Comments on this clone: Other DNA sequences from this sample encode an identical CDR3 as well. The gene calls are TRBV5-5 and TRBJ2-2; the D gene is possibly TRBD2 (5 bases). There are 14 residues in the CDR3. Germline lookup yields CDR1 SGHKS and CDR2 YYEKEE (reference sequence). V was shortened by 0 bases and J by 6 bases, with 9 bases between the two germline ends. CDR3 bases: TGTGCCAGCAGCTTGGGAGGGTTCGCCGGGGAGCTGTTTTTT. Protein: CASSLGGFAGELFF. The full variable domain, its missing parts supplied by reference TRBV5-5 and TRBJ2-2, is DAGVTQSPTHLIKTRGQQVTLRCSPISGHKSVSWYQQVLGQGPQFIFQYYEKEERGRGNFPDRFSARQFPNYSSELNVNALLLGDSALYLCASSLGGFAGELFFGEGSRLTVL.

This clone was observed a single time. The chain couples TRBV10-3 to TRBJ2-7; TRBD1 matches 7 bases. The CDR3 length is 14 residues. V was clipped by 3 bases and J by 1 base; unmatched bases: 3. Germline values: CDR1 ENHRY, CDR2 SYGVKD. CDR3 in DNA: TGTGCCATCAGTGACCGGGACAGATCCTACGAGCAGTACTTC. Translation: CAISDRDRSYEQYF.

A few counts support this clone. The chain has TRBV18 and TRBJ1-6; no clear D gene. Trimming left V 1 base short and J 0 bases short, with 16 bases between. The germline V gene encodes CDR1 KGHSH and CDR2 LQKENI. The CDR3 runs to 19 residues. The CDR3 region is CASSPRAGGLSSYNSPLHF. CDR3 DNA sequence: TGTGCCAGCTCACCACGGGCAGGAGGGTTAAGCTCCTATAATTCACCCCTCCACTTT.

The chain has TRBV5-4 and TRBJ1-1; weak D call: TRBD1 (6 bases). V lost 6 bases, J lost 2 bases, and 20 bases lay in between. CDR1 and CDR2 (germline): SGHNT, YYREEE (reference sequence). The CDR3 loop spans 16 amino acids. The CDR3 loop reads CASTRGGGAGNTEAFF. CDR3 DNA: TGTGCCAGCACTCGAGGCGGGGGCGCGGGAAACACTGAAGCTTTCTTT.

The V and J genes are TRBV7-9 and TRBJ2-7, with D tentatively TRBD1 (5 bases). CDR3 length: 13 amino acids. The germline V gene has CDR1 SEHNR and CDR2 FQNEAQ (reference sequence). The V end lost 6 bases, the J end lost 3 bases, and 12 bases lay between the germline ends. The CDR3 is CASSLGHGYEQYF. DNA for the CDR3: TGTGCCAGCAGTCTAGGACATGGCTACGAGCAGTACTTC. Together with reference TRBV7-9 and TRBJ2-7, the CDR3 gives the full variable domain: DTGVSQNPRHKITKRGQNVTFRCDPISEHNRLYWYRQTLGQGPEFLTYFQNEAQLEKSRLLSDRFSAERPKGSFSTLEIQRTEQGDSAMYLCASSLGHGYEQYFGPGTRLTVT.